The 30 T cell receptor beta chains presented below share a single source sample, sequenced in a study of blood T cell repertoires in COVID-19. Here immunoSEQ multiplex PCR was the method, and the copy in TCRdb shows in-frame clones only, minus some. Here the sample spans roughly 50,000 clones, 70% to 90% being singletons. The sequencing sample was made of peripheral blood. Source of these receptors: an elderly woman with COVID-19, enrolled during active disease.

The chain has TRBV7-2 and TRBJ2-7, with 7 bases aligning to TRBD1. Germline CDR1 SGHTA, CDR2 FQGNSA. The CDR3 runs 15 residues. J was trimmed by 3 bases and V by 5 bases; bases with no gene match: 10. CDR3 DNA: TGTGCCAGCAGCCTTCGGGGACAGAGATTCTACGAGCAGTACTTC. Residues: CASSLRGQRFYEQYF.

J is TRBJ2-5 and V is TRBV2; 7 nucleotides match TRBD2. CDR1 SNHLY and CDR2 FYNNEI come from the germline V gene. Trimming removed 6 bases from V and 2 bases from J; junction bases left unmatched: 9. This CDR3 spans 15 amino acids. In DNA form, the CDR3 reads TGTGCCAGCAGACTAGCGTTGGGAGGGCAAGAGACCCAGTACTTC. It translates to CASRLALGGQETQYF.

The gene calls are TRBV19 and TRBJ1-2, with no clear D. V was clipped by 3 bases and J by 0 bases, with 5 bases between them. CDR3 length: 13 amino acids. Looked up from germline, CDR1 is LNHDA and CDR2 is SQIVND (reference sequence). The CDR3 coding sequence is TGTGCCAGTAGTATCACACCTAACTATGGCTACACCTTC. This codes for CASSITPNYGYTF.

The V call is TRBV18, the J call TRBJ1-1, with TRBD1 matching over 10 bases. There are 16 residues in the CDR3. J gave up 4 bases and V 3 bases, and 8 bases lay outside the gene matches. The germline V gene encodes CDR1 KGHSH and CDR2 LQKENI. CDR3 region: CASSPTLDRGRTEAFF. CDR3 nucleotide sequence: TGTGCCAGCTCACCTACATTAGACAGGGGGCGCACTGAAGCTTTCTTT.

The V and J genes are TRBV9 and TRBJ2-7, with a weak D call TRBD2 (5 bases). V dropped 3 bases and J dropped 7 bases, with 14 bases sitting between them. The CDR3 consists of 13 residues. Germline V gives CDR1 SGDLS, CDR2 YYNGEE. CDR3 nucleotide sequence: TGTGCCAGCAGCGGGGCCCTAGGACTTGAGCAGTACTTC. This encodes CASSGALGLEQYF.

CDR3 residues: CASSSQGKTQYF. The DNA of the CDR3 is TGTGCCAGCAGCTCCCAGGGGAAGACCCAGTACTTC. J is TRBJ2-5 and V is TRBV28, with D perhaps matching TRBD1 (6 bases). The CDR3 is 12 residues long. CDR1 is MDHEN and CDR2 is SYDVKM in the germline V gene. Trimming removed 6 bases from V and 6 bases from J, with 11 bases in between.

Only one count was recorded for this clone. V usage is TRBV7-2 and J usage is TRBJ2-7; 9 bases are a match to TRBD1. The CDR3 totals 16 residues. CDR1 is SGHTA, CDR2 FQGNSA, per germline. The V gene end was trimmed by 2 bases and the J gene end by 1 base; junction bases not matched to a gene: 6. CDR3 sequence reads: CASSLSSQGASYEQYF. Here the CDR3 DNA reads TGTGCCAGCAGCTTATCCTCACAGGGGGCTTCCTACGAGCAGTACTTC.

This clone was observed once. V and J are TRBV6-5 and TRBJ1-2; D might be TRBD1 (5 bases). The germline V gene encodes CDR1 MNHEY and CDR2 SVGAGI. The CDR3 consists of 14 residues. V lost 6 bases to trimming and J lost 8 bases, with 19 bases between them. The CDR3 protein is CASRRREGRWGYTF. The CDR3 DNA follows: TGTGCCAGCAGGCGTCGGGAGGGGCGATGGGGCTACACCTTC.

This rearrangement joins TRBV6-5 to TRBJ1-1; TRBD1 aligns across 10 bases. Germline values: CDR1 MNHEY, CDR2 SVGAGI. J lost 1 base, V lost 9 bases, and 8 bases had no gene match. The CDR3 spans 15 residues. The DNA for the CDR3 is TGTGCCAGTCGTGGGGACAGGGGCCAGAACACTGAAGCTTTCTTT. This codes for CASRGDRGQNTEAFF.

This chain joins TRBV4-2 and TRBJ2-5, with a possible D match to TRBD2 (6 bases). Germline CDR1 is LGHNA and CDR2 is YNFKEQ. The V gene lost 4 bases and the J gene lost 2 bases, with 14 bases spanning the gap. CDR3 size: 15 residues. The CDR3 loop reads CASSRSGTQQETQYF. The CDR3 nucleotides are TGTGCCAGCAGCCGTTCCGGGACTCAACAAGAGACCCAGTACTTC.

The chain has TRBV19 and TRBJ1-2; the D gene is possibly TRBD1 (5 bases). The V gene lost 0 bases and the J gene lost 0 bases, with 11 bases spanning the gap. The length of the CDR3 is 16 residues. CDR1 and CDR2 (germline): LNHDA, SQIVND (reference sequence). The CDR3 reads CASSIDHRRANYGYTF. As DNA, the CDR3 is TGTGCCAGTAGTATAGACCACAGGAGAGCTAACTATGGCTACACCTTC.

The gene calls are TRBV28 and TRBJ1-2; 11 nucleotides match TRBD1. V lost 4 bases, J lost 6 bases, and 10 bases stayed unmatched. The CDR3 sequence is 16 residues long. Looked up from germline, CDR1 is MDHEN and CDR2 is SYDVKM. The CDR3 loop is CASSSTGTGGIDGYTF. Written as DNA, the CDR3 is TGTGCCAGCAGTTCCACCGGGACAGGGGGTATAGATGGCTACACCTTC.

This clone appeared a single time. The CDR3 reads CASSVRDRGIMNTEAFF. DNA for the CDR3: TGTGCCAGCAGTGTGCGGGACAGGGGGATCATGAACACTGAAGCTTTCTTT. The J gene is TRBJ1-1, the V gene TRBV28; 11 nucleotides agree with TRBD1. Germline assignment: CDR1 MDHEN and CDR2 SYDVKM. Trimming removed 5 bases from V and 0 bases from J; junction bases left unmatched: 8. The CDR3 extends over 17 amino acids.

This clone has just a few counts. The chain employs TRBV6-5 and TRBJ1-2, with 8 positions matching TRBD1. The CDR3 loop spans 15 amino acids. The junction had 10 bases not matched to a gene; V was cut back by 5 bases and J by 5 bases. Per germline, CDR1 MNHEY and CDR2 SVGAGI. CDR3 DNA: TGTGCCAGCAGTACGAGGACAGGGACCGTATATGGCTACACCTTC. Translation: CASSTRTGTVYGYTF.

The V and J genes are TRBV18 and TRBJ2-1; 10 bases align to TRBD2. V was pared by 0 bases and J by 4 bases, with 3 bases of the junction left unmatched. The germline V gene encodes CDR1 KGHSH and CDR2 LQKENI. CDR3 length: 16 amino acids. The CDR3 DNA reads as TGTGCCAGCTCACCACCGGCTAGCGGGGGATACAATGAGCAGTTCTTC. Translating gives CASSPPASGGYNEQFF.

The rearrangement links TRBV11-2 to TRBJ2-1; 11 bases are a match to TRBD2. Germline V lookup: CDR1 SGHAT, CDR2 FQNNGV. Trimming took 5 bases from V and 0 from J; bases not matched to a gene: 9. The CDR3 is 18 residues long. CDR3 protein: CASSRGLAALSSYNEQFF. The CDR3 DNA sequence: TGTGCCAGCAGCCGGGGACTAGCGGCCTTGAGCTCCTACAATGAGCAGTTCTTC.

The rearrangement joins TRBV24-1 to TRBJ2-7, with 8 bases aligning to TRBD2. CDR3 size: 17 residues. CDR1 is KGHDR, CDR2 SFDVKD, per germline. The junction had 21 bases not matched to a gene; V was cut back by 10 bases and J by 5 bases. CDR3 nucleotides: TGTGCCACACCGGGTAGGAGCGGGAGCCTACGGACCCACGAGCAGTACTTC. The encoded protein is CATPGRSGSLRTHEQYF.

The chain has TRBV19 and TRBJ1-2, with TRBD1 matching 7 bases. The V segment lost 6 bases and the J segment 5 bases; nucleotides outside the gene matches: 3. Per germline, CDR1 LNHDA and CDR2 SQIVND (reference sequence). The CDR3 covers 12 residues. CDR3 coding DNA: TGTGCCAGTAGATTCAGGGGGTATGGCTACACCTTC. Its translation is CASRFRGYGYTF.

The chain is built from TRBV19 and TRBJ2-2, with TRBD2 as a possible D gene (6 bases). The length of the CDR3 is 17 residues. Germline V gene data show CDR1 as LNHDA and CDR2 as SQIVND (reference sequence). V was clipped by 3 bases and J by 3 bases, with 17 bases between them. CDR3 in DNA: TGTGCCAGTAGTATCATTTTCGGGGGACTGGACACCGGGGAGCTGTTTTTT. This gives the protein CASSIIFGGLDTGELFF.

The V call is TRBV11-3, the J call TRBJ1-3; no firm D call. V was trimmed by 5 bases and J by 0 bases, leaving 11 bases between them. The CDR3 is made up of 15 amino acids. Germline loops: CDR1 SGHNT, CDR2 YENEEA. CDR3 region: CASSPGGSSGNTIYF. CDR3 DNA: TGTGCCAGCAGCCCGGGAGGGAGCTCTGGAAACACCATATATTTT.

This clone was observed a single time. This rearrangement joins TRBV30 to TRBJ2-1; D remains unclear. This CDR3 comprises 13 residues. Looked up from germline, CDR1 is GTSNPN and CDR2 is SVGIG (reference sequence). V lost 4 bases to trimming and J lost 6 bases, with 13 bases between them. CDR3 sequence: CAWTLAGPNEQFF. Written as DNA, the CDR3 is TGTGCCTGGACTCTGGCTGGCCCCAATGAGCAGTTCTTC.

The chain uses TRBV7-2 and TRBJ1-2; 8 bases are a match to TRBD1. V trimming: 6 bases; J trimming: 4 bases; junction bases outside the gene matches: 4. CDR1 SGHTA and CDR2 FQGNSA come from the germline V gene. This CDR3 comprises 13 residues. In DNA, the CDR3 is TGTGCCAGCAGACAGGGGGACGGCTATGGCTACACCTTC. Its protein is CASRQGDGYGYTF.

CDR3 region: CASSSFDIYGTEAFF. DNA of the CDR3: TGCGCCAGCAGCTCCTTCGACATATATGGCACTGAAGCTTTCTTT. V is TRBV5-1 and J is TRBJ1-1; D remains unclear. The germline V and J ends were trimmed by 3 bases and 4 bases, with 16 bases remaining between them. The CDR3 spans 15 residues. Germline V gives CDR1 SGHRS, CDR2 YFSETQ.

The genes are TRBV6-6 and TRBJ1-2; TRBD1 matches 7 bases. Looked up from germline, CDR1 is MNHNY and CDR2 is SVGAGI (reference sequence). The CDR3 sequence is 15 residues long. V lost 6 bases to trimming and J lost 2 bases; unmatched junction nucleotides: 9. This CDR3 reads CASRRSGQENYGYTF. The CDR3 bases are TGTGCCAGCAGACGATCAGGACAGGAGAACTATGGCTACACCTTC.

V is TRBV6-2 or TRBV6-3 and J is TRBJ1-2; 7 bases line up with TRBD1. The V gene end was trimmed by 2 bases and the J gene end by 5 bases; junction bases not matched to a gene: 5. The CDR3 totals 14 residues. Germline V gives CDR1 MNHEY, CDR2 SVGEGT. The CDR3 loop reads CASSYGQDLYGYTF. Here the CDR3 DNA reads TGTGCCAGCAGTTACGGACAGGACCTTTATGGCTACACCTTC.

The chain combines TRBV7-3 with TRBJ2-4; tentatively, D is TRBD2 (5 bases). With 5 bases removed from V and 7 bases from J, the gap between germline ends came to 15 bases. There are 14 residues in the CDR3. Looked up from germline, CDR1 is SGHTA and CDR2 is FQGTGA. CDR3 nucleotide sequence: TGTGCCAGCAGCCCGGCGGGTAGTACCAACATTCAGTACTTC. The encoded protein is CASSPAGSTNIQYF.

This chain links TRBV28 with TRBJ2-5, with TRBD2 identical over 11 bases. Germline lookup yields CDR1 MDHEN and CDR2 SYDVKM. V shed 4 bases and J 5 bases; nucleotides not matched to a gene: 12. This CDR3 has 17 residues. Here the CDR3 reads CASSSGGASGRLETQYF. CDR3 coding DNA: TGTGCCAGCAGTTCCGGGGGGGCTAGCGGGAGGCTGGAGACCCAGTACTTC.

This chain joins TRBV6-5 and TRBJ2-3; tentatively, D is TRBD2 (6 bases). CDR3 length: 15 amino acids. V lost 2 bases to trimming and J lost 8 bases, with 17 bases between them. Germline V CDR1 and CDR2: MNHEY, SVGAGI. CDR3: CASSYGTGAGSTQYF. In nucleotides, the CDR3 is TGTGCCAGCAGTTACGGGACGGGAGCAGGGTCTACGCAGTATTTT.

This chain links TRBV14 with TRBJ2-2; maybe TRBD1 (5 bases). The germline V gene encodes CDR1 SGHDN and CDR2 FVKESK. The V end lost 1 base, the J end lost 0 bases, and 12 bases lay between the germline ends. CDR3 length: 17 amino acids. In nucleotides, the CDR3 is TGTGCCAGCAGCCAAGCCAGGACAAGCGCGAACACCGGGGAGCTGTTTTTT. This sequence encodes CASSQARTSANTGELFF. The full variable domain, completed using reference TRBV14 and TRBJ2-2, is EAGVTQFPSHSVIEKGQTVTLRCDPISGHDNLYWYRRVMGKEIKFLLHFVKESKQDESGMPNNRFLAERTGGTYSTLKVQPAELEDSGVYFCASSQARTSANTGELFFGEGSRLTVL.

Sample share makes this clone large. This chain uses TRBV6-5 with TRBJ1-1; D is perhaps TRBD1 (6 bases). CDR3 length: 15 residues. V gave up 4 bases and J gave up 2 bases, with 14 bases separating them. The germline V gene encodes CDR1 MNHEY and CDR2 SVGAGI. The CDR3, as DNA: TGTGCCAGCAGTTTTGGGGGGGGCGGCAACACTGAAGCTTTCTTT. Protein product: CASSFGGGGNTEAFF.